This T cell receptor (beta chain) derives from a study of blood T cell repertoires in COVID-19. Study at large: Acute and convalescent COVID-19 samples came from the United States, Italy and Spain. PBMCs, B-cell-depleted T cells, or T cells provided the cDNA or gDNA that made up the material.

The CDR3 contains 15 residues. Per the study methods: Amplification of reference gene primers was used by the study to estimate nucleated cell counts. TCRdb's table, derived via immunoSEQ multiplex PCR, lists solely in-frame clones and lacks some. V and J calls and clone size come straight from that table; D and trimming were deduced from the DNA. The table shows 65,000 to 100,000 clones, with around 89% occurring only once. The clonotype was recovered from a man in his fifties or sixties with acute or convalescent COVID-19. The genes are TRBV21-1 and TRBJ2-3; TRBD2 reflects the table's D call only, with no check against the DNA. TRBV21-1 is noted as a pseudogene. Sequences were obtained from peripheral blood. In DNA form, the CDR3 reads TGTGCCAGCAGCAACGCATCCGGGGGCACAGATACGCAGTATTTT. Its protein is CASSNASGGTDTQYF.